This entry is about one T cell receptor beta chain. What it recognizes is unknown. Germline CDR1 reads LNHDA; CDR2 reads SQIVND (reference sequence). Trimming shortened V by 8 bases and J by 2 bases, and 12 bases separated the two germline ends. The CDR3 loop spans 14 amino acids. One entry per CDR3 protein, called by TCRdb with MiXCR from the reads. The table lists fewer than 1,000,000 distinct CDR3 sequences, approximately 31% of them singletons. This record belongs to a study of T cell repertoires in cytomegalovirus infection. About the study: The authors relied on CMV epitopes, both recently identified HLA-C-restricted and well-studied HLA-B-restricted. Indications came from public TCR beta signatures; they pointed to CMV infection and to a matching HLA type. Points from the study as a whole: CMV carriers with the relevant HLA were identified by cumulative public TCR beta family frequency. What dominated the ex vivo response were HLA-C-restricted CMV-specific TCR beta clonotypes.

The rearrangement links TRBV19 to TRBJ2-2; unclear D gene. The source was cultured CD8+ T cells from PBMCs, collected from culture after CMV antigen stimulation. The TCR was taken from a human donor in good health (CMV status not recorded). Some clones in this sample may be carry-over from other donors' samples. CDR3 region: CASGLGLNTGELFF. As DNA, the CDR3 is TGTGCCAGTGGCTTGGGGTTAAACACCGGGGAGCTGTTTTTT.